These 5 T cell receptor beta chains were all obtained from the same sample, sequenced in a study of T cell responses to AZD1222 COVID-19 vaccine (dated by TCRdb to the early 2020s). In light of the paper, this sample's time point label describes: about 28 days (+/-7) after the second vaccine dose. The library was made by the immunoSEQ multiplex PCR assay. In TCRdb, the immuneACCESS table is reduced to in-frame sequences with V and J assigned. These tables do not hold every clone; where another copy was compared, an unresolved V gene accounts for under half, and the others remain unexplained. This sample holds some 150,000 clones; around 89% were observed only once. 4.3% of the sample is in the top ten clones. The sample in question was peripheral blood, obtained 28 days after the second AZD1222 dose. These receptors originate from an adult who received the AZD1222 COVID-19 vaccine.

This chain connects TRBV3-1 (or the pseudogene TRBV3-2) to TRBJ2-7; D gene ambiguous. Germline V CDR1 and CDR2: LGHDT, YNNKEL (reference sequence). The CDR3 has 11 amino acids. V was pared by 8 bases and J by 4 bases, with 9 bases between. CDR3 coding DNA: TGTGCCAGCGGGTGGTTTTACGAGCAGTACTTC. This encodes CASGWFYEQYF.

The CDR3 loop reads CASSPPDLRKGGYTF. The CDR3 DNA is TGTGCCAGCTCACCACCCGATTTACGAAAGGGGGGCTACACCTTC. The chain joins TRBV18 to TRBJ1-2; D is possibly TRBD1 (5 bases). From germline, CDR1 is KGHSH and CDR2 LQKENI. The germline V and J ends were trimmed by 0 bases and 8 bases, with 16 bases remaining between them. There are 15 residues in the CDR3.

The V gene is TRBV2, the J gene TRBJ2-7, with 11 nucleotides matching TRBD1. The CDR3 sequence is 13 residues long. Germline V CDR1 and CDR2: SNHLY, FYNNEI. The CDR3 bases are TGTGCTCGGGGGACAGGGGGATCCTACGAGCAGTACTTC. Protein sequence: CARGTGGSYEQYF.

This chain links TRBV7-9 with TRBJ1-1; TRBD1 is a possible D gene (6 bases). Trimming took 7 bases from V and 2 from J, leaving 14 bases between them. The germline V gene encodes CDR1 SEHNR and CDR2 FQNEAQ (reference sequence). CDR3 size: 14 residues. Here the CDR3 DNA reads TGTGCCAGCACTCAACAGGGATCCAACACTGAAGCTTTCTTT. This codes for CASTQQGSNTEAFF.

The CDR3 DNA sequence: TGTGCCACCCGGGGGGAAAATAGCAATCAGCCCCAGCATTTT. This codes for CATRGENSNQPQHF. The chain is built from TRBV10-3 and TRBJ1-5; D is possibly TRBD1 (5 bases). Germline V CDR1 and CDR2: ENHRY, SYGVKD. The CDR3 consists of 14 residues. Trimming took off 10 bases at V and 0 bases at J, with 13 bases between the two ends.